This T cell receptor beta chain was captured in a study of T cells expressing NK-cell markers. The V gene's germline CDR1 is SGDLS and CDR2 YYNGEE. This CDR3 is 13 amino acids long. One entry per CDR3 protein, without DNA, is what TCRdb gives after re-calling the 5' RACE reads. The sample holds around 470,000 distinct CDR3 sequences. The sequence derives from a woman between 50 and 59 years old in good health. This chain uses TRBV9 with TRBJ1-2; TCRdb reports TRBD1, a call that lacks DNA to check it against. Sequenced sample: blood T cells: a sorted CD56 or NKG2C T cell subset, CD4+ or CD8+ T cells, or bulk PBMC T cells (not recorded which). The CDR3: CASEGQANYGYTF.